This passage covers 2 T cell receptor beta chains from one sample sequenced in a study of Tregs in tolerant kidney transplant recipients. Libraries were prepared by immunoSEQ multiplex PCR; TCRdb keeps only in-frame clonotypes and omits some of them. Of tens of thousands of clones in the sample, roughly nine tenths were seen once. Specimen: CD4+ T cells from blood, collected before the transplant. These receptors were collected from a human donor who received a combined kidney and bone marrow transplant.

The chain carries TRBV2 and TRBJ2-2; possibly TRBD1 for D (5 bases). The CDR3 spans 14 residues. Germline V gene sequence: CDR1 SNHLY, CDR2 FYNNEI. V was trimmed by 3 bases and J by 3 bases, leaving 8 bases between them. The CDR3 here is CASSEKGYTGELFF. CDR3 coding DNA: TGTGCCAGCAGTGAGAAGGGGTACACCGGGGAGCTGTTTTTT.

V usage is TRBV28 and J usage is TRBJ2-3; no reliable D call. Germline-derived CDR1 and CDR2 are MDHEN and SYDVKM. The CDR3 length is 13 residues. With 6 bases removed from V and 5 bases from J, the gap between germline ends came to 12 bases. CDR3 loop: CASSQSLVDTQYF. Here the CDR3 DNA reads TGTGCCAGCAGCCAATCCTTAGTAGATACGCAGTATTTT.